This entry lists 25 T cell receptor beta chains sequenced from one sample in a study of T cells after yellow fever vaccination. TCRdb used MiXCR to reprocess the 5' RACE reads, holding one entry per CDR3 protein. The table records more than 65,000 distinct CDR3 sequences, about 14% of them present only once. The sequencing here drew on CD8+ T cells not binding an NS4B(214-222) dextramer, sorted from PBMCs, taken more than 20 days after the first yellow fever vaccination. Source of these receptors: a man aged 18 to 29 who received the YFV17D yellow fever vaccine.

This clonotype has just a few counts. The chain links TRBV29-1 to TRBJ2-1; D perhaps matches TRBD2 (5 bases). Germline assignment: CDR1 SQVTM and CDR2 ANQGSEA. Trimming took 8 bases from V and 8 from J, leaving 13 bases between them. This CDR3 contains 11 residues. The DNA for the CDR3 is TGCAGCATTCCTCCGAGGGATGAGCAGTTCTTC. Its translation: CSIPPRDEQFF.

The V and J genes are TRBV4-1 and TRBJ2-2; 7 bases line up with TRBD1. The V and J ends lost 0 bases and 5 bases, in that order; junction bases with no gene match: 6. Germline CDR1 is MGHRA and CDR2 is YSYEKL. This CDR3 contains 16 residues. This CDR3 is CASSQEDVRGTGELFF. The CDR3 DNA is TGCGCCAGCAGCCAAGAAGATGTCAGGGGGACCGGGGAGCTGTTTTTT.

This clonotype occurred a few times. The J gene is TRBJ2-5, the V gene TRBV27; TRBD1 aligns across 10 bases. The CDR3 covers 14 residues. From germline, CDR1 is MNHEY and CDR2 SMNVEV (reference sequence). The junction had 6 bases not matched to a gene; V was cut back by 5 bases and J by 6 bases. DNA of the CDR3: TGTGCCAGCAGTGCGACAGGGGGCTTTAAGACCCAGTACTTC. Translated: CASSATGGFKTQYF.

This clonotype was picked up a small number of times. The genes are TRBV12-3 or TRBV12-4 and TRBJ2-3, with 8 bases matching TRBD1. With 6 bases clipped from V and 1 base from J, the junction kept 6 bases outside the gene matches. The CDR3 totals 15 residues. CDR3: CASSSVTGGTDTQYF. The DNA of the CDR3 is TGTGCCAGCAGCTCTGTGACAGGGGGCACAGATACGCAGTATTTT.

The rearrangement uses TRBV24-1 and TRBJ2-1; D is unclear. Trimming took 0 bases from V and 4 from J, leaving 6 bases between them. This CDR3 contains 14 residues. CDR1 and CDR2 from the germline V gene are KGHDR and SFDVKD. CDR3 sequence (DNA): TGTGCCACCAGTGATTTGGACGGATACAATGAGCAGTTCTTC. Its translation: CATSDLDGYNEQFF.

The chain links TRBV27 to TRBJ2-1, with TRBD2 matching 8 bases. Germline V gene sequence: CDR1 MNHEY, CDR2 SMNVEV (reference sequence). This CDR3 is 16 amino acids long. Trimming at V came to 2 bases and at J to 0 bases, leaving 3 bases not matched to a gene. DNA for the CDR3: TGTGCCAGCAGTTTAGGAGCGGGGGACTCCTACAATGAGCAGTTCTTC. The encoded protein is CASSLGAGDSYNEQFF.

The sample holds a few counts of this clonotype. V gene TRBV9 combines with J gene TRBJ2-2; D ambiguous. V lost 0 bases to trimming and J lost 7 bases, with 4 bases between them. Germline V lookup: CDR1 SGDLS, CDR2 YYNGEE. CDR3 length: 12 amino acids. The chain's CDR3 is CASSVDFGELFF. In nucleotides, the CDR3 is TGTGCCAGCAGCGTAGATTTCGGGGAGCTGTTTTTT. Full variable domain (rest looked up from reference TRBV9 and TRBJ2-2): DSGVTQTPKHLITATGQRVTLRCSPRSGDLSVYWYQQSLDQGLQFLIQYYNGEERAKGNILERFSAQQFPDLHSELNLSSLELGDSALYFCASSVDFGELFFGEGSRLTVL.

This clonotype has a handful of counts. The chain uses TRBV7-9 and TRBJ1-1; tentative D call: TRBD1 (5 bases). Germline CDR1 is SEHNR and CDR2 is FQNEAQ (reference sequence). The ends were cut back, 6 bases at V and 3 bases at J, with 17 bases in the middle. CDR3 size: 15 residues. This chain's CDR3 is CASSPQGFGDTEAFF. The DNA of the CDR3 is TGTGCCAGCAGTCCGCAGGGTTTCGGAGACACTGAAGCTTTCTTT.

This clonotype came up many times. V and J are TRBV12-3 or TRBV12-4 and TRBJ2-1; D is possibly TRBD1 or TRBD2 (5 bases each). V was shortened by 8 bases and J by 4 bases, with 12 bases between the two germline ends. CDR3 length: 13 amino acids. CDR3 sequence: CASLRGGYNEQFF. In DNA, the CDR3 is TGTGCCAGCCTACGGGGCGGATACAATGAGCAGTTCTTC.

This clonotype was counted only a few times. The chain employs TRBV7-9 and TRBJ2-1; D is undetermined. Trimming left V 8 bases short and J 0 bases short, with 8 bases between. The CDR3 loop spans 13 amino acids. In germline, CDR1 is SEHNR, CDR2 FQNEAQ (reference sequence). CDR3 in amino acids: CASSDHSYNEQFF. The CDR3 nucleotides are TGTGCCAGCTCGGACCACTCCTACAATGAGCAGTTCTTC.

V and J are TRBV7-2 and TRBJ2-3; D gene ambiguous. From germline, CDR1 is SGHTA and CDR2 FQGNSA. This CDR3 spans 14 amino acids. V shed 0 bases and J shed 6 bases, with 10 bases lying between them. CDR3 loop: CASSLAGSGDTQYF. The CDR3, as DNA: TGTGCCAGCAGCTTAGCCGGGTCCGGGGATACGCAGTATTTT.

The chain links TRBV12-3 or TRBV12-4 to TRBJ2-1; 14 bases agree with TRBD2. The length of the CDR3 is 14 residues. J was trimmed by 9 bases and V by 4 bases; bases with no gene match: 2. The CDR3 DNA reads as TGTGCCAGCAGTTGGACTAGCGGGGGGTCTGAGCAGTTCTTC. Translated, it gives CASSWTSGGSEQFF.

This clonotype was counted between two and nine times. The chain carries TRBV21-1 and TRBJ1-2; the table names TRBD1, a call not compared with the DNA. TRBV21-1 is a known pseudogene. This CDR3 spans 16 amino acids. CDR3 in amino acids: CASSKAGKNRAYGYTF. CDR3 DNA: TGTGCCAGCAGCAAAGCGGGGAAAAACAGGGCCTATGGCTACACCTTC.

The chain joins TRBV7-8 to TRBJ2-3, with 8 bases fitting TRBD1. The germline gives CDR1 SGHVS, CDR2 FQNEAQ. The CDR3 consists of 14 residues. V was clipped by 7 bases and J by 3 bases; unmatched bases: 6. In nucleotides, the CDR3 is TGTGCCAGCAACGACAGGGGCGCGACAGATACGCAGTATTTT. It is translated as CASNDRGATDTQYF.

The rearrangement links TRBV27 to TRBJ2-5, with 7 nucleotides matching TRBD2. This CDR3 has 15 amino acids. The germline V gene has CDR1 MNHEY and CDR2 SMNVEV (reference sequence). J lost 2 bases, V lost 3 bases, and 6 bases had no gene match. The chain's CDR3 is CASSFQAGVQETQYF. CDR3 nucleotides: TGTGCCAGCAGTTTTCAGGCGGGGGTGCAAGAGACCCAGTACTTC.

The rearrangement links TRBV11-3 to TRBJ2-5, with D uncertain. Germline V lookup: CDR1 SGHNT, CDR2 YENEEA. The CDR3 loop spans 15 amino acids. The V gene lost 1 base and the J gene lost 0 bases, with 9 bases spanning the gap. CDR3 nucleotide sequence: TGTGCCAGCAGCTTAGGTGGGGTCAACCAAGAGACCCAGTACTTC. It specifies CASSLGGVNQETQYF.

The chain is built from TRBV29-1 and TRBJ1-1; 7 bases fit TRBD1. CDR1 and CDR2 from the germline V gene are SQVTM and ANQGSEA. This CDR3 is built from 11 residues. The V and J ends lost 6 bases and 5 bases, in that order; junction bases with no gene match: 3. The chain's CDR3 is CSVEQGTEAFF. For the CDR3, the DNA is TGCAGCGTCGAACAGGGGACTGAAGCTTTCTTT.

The rearrangement links TRBV4-1 to TRBJ2-2, with D uncertain. Per the germline V gene, CDR1 is MGHRA and CDR2 is YSYEKL. The V gene lost 2 bases and the J gene lost 2 bases, with 6 bases spanning the gap. This CDR3 is 14 amino acids long. CDR3 loop: CASSQRGNTGELFF. CDR3 DNA: TGCGCCAGCAGCCAACGAGGAAACACCGGGGAGCTGTTTTTT.

At least ten counts were recorded for this clonotype. The chain joins TRBV5-1 to TRBJ2-7; TRBD1 agrees at 10 bases. The V gene's germline CDR1 is SGHRS and CDR2 YFSETQ. The CDR3 runs 14 residues. The trim removed 4 bases at V and 5 bases at J, leaving 6 bases unmatched. CDR3 bases: TGCGCCAGCAGCCCCGGGACAGGGGTTGACGAGCAGTACGTC. This sequence encodes CASSPGTGVDEQYV.

This clonotype has a handful of counts. V and J are TRBV12-5 and TRBJ1-1; D unclear. This CDR3 has 14 amino acids. CDR1 is LGHNT and CDR2 is FRNRAP in the germline V gene. V was pared by 3 bases and J by 0 bases, with 8 bases between. The CDR3 is CASGFQVVNTEAFF. The CDR3 nucleotides read TGTGCTAGTGGTTTCCAAGTCGTGAACACTGAAGCTTTCTTT.

Only a few counts were recorded for this clonotype. V gene TRBV25-1 combines with J gene TRBJ2-5; no firm D call. The V gene lost 1 base and the J gene lost 4 bases, with 13 bases spanning the gap. CDR1 MGHDK and CDR2 SYGVNS come from the germline V gene. CDR3 size: 15 residues. This chain's CDR3 is CASSESDGPRETQYF. CDR3 nucleotide sequence: TGTGCCAGCAGTGAATCGGATGGGCCCCGAGAGACCCAGTACTTC.

This clonotype was seen a handful of times. J is TRBJ2-7 and V is TRBV12-3 or TRBV12-4; TRBD1 is a possible D gene (6 bases). V lost 6 bases and J lost 3, with 15 bases in between. This CDR3 comprises 14 residues. CDR3 sequence reads: CASSASDRSYEQYF. In DNA form, the CDR3 reads TGTGCCAGCAGCGCTTCGGACAGAAGCTACGAGCAGTACTTC.

This clonotype has only a few counts. V and J are TRBV12-3 or TRBV12-4 and TRBJ2-7, with a possible D match to TRBD2 (6 bases). This CDR3 is 16 amino acids long. Trimming pared 5 bases from V and 2 bases from J, leaving 19 bases between. The CDR3 DNA sequence: TGTGCCAGCAGTCCCCCTCCCCAGGAGGGTACCTACGAGCAGTACTTC. Protein sequence: CASSPPPQEGTYEQYF.

This clonotype was observed at least ten times. The chain uses TRBV20-1 and TRBJ2-1, with 8 bases identical to TRBD2. The CDR3 runs to 13 residues. Losses at the gene ends were 0 bases for V and 7 bases for J; bases not matched to a gene: 2. Germline V gene data show CDR1 as DFQATT and CDR2 as SNEGSKA (reference sequence). The CDR3 DNA sequence: TGCAGTGCTAGAGATGGACTAGCTAATGAGCAGTTCTTC. Encoded protein: CSARDGLANEQFF.

The CDR3 nucleotides read TGTGCCAGCAGTTTGAGTCCCGAAAAACTGTTTTTT. Encoded protein: CASSLSPEKLFF. The chain has TRBV12-3 or TRBV12-4 and TRBJ1-4; D is ambiguous. The CDR3 extends over 12 amino acids. Between the trimmed V and J ends, which lost 3 bases and 8 bases, there was a span of 7 bases.